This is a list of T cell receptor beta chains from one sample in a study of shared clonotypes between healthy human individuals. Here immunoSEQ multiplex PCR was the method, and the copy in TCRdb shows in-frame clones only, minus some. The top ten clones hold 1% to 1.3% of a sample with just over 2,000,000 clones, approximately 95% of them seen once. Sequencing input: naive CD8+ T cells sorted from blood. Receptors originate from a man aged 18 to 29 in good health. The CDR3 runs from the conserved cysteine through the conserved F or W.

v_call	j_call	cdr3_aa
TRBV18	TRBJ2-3	CASSTLFLAGGRADTQYF
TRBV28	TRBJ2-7	CASSGGQGQTYEQYF
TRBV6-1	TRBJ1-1	CASSEGQGHTEAFF
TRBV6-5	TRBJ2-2	CASSYPQGAGGELFF
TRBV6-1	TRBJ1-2	CASSVDRGNGYTF
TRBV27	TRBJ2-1	CASSLTGTVRLNEQFF
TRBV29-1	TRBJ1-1	CSVDLQGAGTEAFF
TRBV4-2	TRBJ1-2	CASSQDWAVNYGYTF
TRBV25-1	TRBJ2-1	CASSESRTVYNEQFF
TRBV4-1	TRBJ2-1	CASSQEWEREGPYEQFF
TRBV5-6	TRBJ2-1	CASSSDRVGNEQFF
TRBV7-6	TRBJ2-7	CASSSGPLNEQYF
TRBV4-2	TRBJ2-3	CASSPGTVFFGSTDTQYF
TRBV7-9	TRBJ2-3	CASSFWVTGAENTQYF
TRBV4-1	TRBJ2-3	CASSQDVTGSDTQYF
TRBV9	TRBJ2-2	CASSVTGTNTGELFF
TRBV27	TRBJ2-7	CASSSPYEQYF
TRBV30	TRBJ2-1	CAWSVLAGAYEQFF